The clone carrying this TCR beta chain came up a few times. Its antigen remains unknown. This record comes from a study of blood T cells in healthy people across ages. Study-level points and caveats: Long-lived donors carried more naive CD4+ cells and greater diversity than aged donors. Older age went with lower TCR beta diversity per million T cells, in a roughly linear way.

A J-beta primer mix and a sample-barcoded 5' primer were used in a second PCR of roughly 6 to 11 cycles. The study obtained at least 2.5 million CDR3-containing paired-end reads from every sample. TCRdb recomputed calls from the 5' RACE reads with MiXCR, one row per CDR3 protein. The sample gives some 760,000 distinct CDR3 sequences, approximately 25% of which show up once; just under 9.5% is in the top ten. The CDR3 is made up of 16 amino acids. The V and J ends lost 3 bases and 5 bases respectively, with 20 bases between them. Germline V gene lookup returns CDR1 SGHKS and CDR2 YYEKEE (reference sequence). The same sample was also used in a study of T cells of mothers and their children. That study reports: The yield was over 9 million TCR beta CDR3 reads from each mother and some 3 million from each child.

The specimen was blood. The TCR originated in a boy between 10 and 17 years old in good health. This sequence joins TRBV5-5 and TRBJ2-5; D is possibly TRBD2 (6 bases). The CDR3 reads CASSSKTPPAGETQYF. CDR3 bases: TGTGCCAGCAGCTCCAAGACTCCCCCGGCGGGGGAGACCCAGTACTTC.